The sequence of this T cell receptor beta chain was determined in a study of OX40 agonist ivuxolimab in advanced cancers. Overall study: Partial response was recorded in three patients: one hepatocellular carcinoma and two cutaneous melanoma cases. Study results and caveats: By week 6 at 0.1 to 3.0 mg/kg, blood CD4+ and CD8+ T cells had expanded clonally.

Sequencing was performed with immunoSEQ multiplex PCR; in TCRdb, only in-frame clones are kept and a portion is missing. Found here are tens of thousands of clones, about 82% of them singletons; the top ten hold about 20%. This CDR3 contains 15 residues. From germline, CDR1 is MNHEY and CDR2 SVGAGI. Trimming took 2 bases from V and 6 from J, leaving 15 bases between them. Details on this clone: Its antigen is not identified.

The chain has TRBV6-5 and TRBJ2-3; perhaps TRBD2 as D (7 bases). Material: CD4+ or CD8+ T cells sorted from blood, obtained in a trial of the OX40 agonist ivuxolimab. This clonotype originated in an adult with an advanced solid tumor such as melanoma, head and neck, liver or kidney cancer. The DNA for the CDR3 is TGTGCCAGCAGTTACCGGGCGGGGGCTCCGGATACGCAGTATTTT. This sequence encodes CASSYRAGAPDTQYF.